This T cell receptor (beta chain) was identified in a study of regulatory T cells in long-lasting Graves disease. Findings and limits, study-wide: Preferential use of TRBV28, TRBJ1-2 and TRBJ2-5 was seen in persistent disease.

Germline assignment: CDR1 SGDLS and CDR2 YYNGEE. The CDR3 is made up of 14 amino acids. V was trimmed by 0 bases and J by 4 bases, leaving 10 bases between them. Described time point: newly diagnosed GD, antithyroid drugs for less than 3 months. RNA from PBMCs was the source of the TCR library. Roughly 9.6-milliliter peripheral blood samples went into EDTA tubes. This clonotype came up many times. The antigen remains undetermined. Investigators prepared the TCR beta libraries by applying iRepertoire HTBI primers and Arm-PCR of CDR3 regions. TCRdb called the multiplex PCR reads again in MiXCR, with one record for every CDR3 protein. Of 350,000 to 400,000 distinct CDR3 sequences in the sample, around 15% were seen once. This sample also belongs to another study, concerning T cells in Graves' hyperthyroidism and ophthalmopathy. Per that study: The patients, who ranged from 18 to 65 in age, presented with newly diagnosed hyperthyroidism lasting under 2 months. HTBI primers were the set used in a first-round RT-PCR of the TCR CDR3.

The J gene is TRBJ2-5, the V gene TRBV9; D possibly corresponds to TRBD2 (5 bases). The sample was peripheral blood mononuclear cells (PBMCs), taken at new diagnosis, from a patient treated with antithyroid drugs. The source of this sequence is a young woman with Graves disease. For the CDR3, the DNA is TGTGCCAGCAGCGTAGGGCTAGCCCTAGAGACCCAGTACTTC. Its protein is CASSVGLALETQYF. Full variable domain (missing parts from reference TRBV9 and TRBJ2-5): DSGVTQTPKHLITATGQRVTLRCSPRSGDLSVYWYQQSLDQGLQFLIQYYNGEERAKGNILERFSAQQFPDLHSELNLSSLELGDSALYFCASSVGLALETQYFGPGTRLLVL.